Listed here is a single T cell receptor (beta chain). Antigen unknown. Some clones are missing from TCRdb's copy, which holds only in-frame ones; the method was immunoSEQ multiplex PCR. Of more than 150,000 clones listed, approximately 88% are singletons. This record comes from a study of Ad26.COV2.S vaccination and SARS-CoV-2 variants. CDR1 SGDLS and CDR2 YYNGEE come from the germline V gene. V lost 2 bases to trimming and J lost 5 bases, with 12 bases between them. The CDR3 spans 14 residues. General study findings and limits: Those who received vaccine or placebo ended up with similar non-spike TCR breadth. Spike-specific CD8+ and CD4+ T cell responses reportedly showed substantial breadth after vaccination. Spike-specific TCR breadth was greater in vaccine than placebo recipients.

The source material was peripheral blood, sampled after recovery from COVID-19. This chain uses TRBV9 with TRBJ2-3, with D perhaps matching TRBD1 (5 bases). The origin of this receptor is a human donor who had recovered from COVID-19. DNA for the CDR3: TGTGCCAGCAGCGTTCGTGGGGCTCAAGATACGCAGTATTTT. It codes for CASSVRGAQDTQYF.